This TCR beta chain was sequenced in a study of blood T cell repertoires in COVID-19. This CDR3 is built from 16 residues. V was clipped by 4 bases and J by 5 bases, with 15 bases between them. CDR1 is SGHTA, CDR2 FQGNSA, per germline. Using immunoSEQ multiplex PCR, the repertoire was profiled, and TCRdb retains in-frame clones only, with some absent. The table has approximately 140,000 clones, 80% to 85% seen once. The V call is TRBV7-2, the J call TRBJ1-6, with D perhaps matching TRBD1 (5 bases). This clonotype originated in a middle-aged man with acute COVID-19. Material for sequencing was PBMCs or T cells enriched from blood (not recorded which). The CDR3 sequence is CASSSPPGTDNSPLHF. The CDR3 bases are TGTGCCAGCAGCTCCCCCCCCGGGACTGATAATTCACCCCTCCACTTT. Supplemented by reference TRBV7-2 and TRBJ1-6, the full variable domain reads GAGVSQSPSNKVTEKGKDVELRCDPISGHTALYWYRQSLGQGLEFLIYFQGNSAPDKSGLPSDRFSAERTGGSVSTLTIQRTQQEDSAVYLCASSSPPGTDNSPLHFGNGTRLTVT.